Listed here are 27 T cell receptor beta chains from one sample, sequenced in a study of CD8+CD57+ T cells in acquired aplastic anemia. Profiles of TCR beta VDJ and CDR3 were generated from a genomic DNA template. TCRdb independently ran MiXCR on the reads; one entry per CDR3 protein. The table includes more than 250,000 distinct CDR3 sequences, around three fifths detected once. Source material: sorted CD4+, CD8+, or CD8+CD57+ T cells (not recorded which) from PBMCs. All receptors derive from a human donor with severe aplastic anemia or a healthy control (not recorded which).

This clonotype was seen ten or more times. V and J are TRBV19 and TRBJ1-1; the match to TRBD1 covers 9 bases. Losses at the gene ends were 6 bases for V and 2 bases for J; bases not matched to a gene: 4. Germline values: CDR1 LNHDA, CDR2 SQIVND (reference sequence). This CDR3 is built from 14 residues. CDR3: CASRGTGPNTEAFF. The CDR3 nucleotides read TGTGCCAGTAGGGGGACAGGGCCCAACACTGAAGCTTTCTTT.

About this clonotype: The junction does not match germline at one end; this may be a read error. V and J are TRBV24-1 and TRBJ2-2; D is perhaps TRBD2 (6 bases). Germline V lookup: CDR1 KGHDR, CDR2 SFDVKD. The CDR3 extends over 15 amino acids. The CDR3 DNA follows: TGTGCCAGCAGTACCGGGAGACAGAACACCGGGGAGCTGTTTTTT. Protein product: CASSTGRQNTGELFF.

The rearrangement joins TRBV19 to TRBJ2-1; TRBD1 might be the D (5 bases). The CDR3 covers 15 residues. Looked up from germline, CDR1 is LNHDA and CDR2 is SQIVND (reference sequence). The ends were cut back, 3 bases at V and 4 bases at J, with 13 bases in the middle. Here the CDR3 reads CASSIGDSPYNEQFF. CDR3 bases: TGTGCCAGTAGTATTGGTGACAGTCCATACAATGAGCAGTTCTTC.

This chain links TRBV6-2 or TRBV6-3 with TRBJ2-7; 7 nucleotides align to TRBD1. The J segment lost 2 bases and the V segment lost 2 bases, leaving 6 bases of the junction unmatched. The germline CDR1 and CDR2 sequences are MNHEY and SVGEGT. The CDR3 is made up of 15 amino acids. As DNA, the CDR3 is TGTGCCAGCAGTTACGGGGGACAGCAAACCTACGAGCAGTACTTC. Amino acids: CASSYGGQQTYEQYF.

This rearrangement joins TRBV25-1 to TRBJ1-2, with D possibly being TRBD1 (5 bases). This CDR3 region has 15 residues. Germline V gene sequence: CDR1 MGHDK, CDR2 SYGVNS. The V gene lost 4 bases and the J gene lost 3 bases, with 15 bases spanning the gap. CDR3 in amino acids: CASSVGQGAYYGYTF. Written as DNA, the CDR3 is TGTGCCAGCAGTGTCGGGCAGGGAGCTTACTATGGCTACACCTTC.

V and J are TRBV7-9 and TRBJ2-2, with 10 positions matching TRBD1. Germline assignment: CDR1 SEHNR and CDR2 FQNEAQ (reference sequence). Trimming cost V 5 bases and J 6 bases; bases outside gene matches: 9. This CDR3 contains 16 residues. In DNA, the CDR3 is TGTGCCAGCAGCACTCGGGACAGGGGAACGGCCGGGGAGCTGTTTTTT. Amino acid sequence: CASSTRDRGTAGELFF.

V usage is TRBV2 and J usage is TRBJ2-1; no reliable D call. V was shortened by 3 bases and J by 4 bases, with 4 bases between the two germline ends. CDR1 is SNHLY, CDR2 FYNNEI, per germline. The CDR3 totals 12 residues. CDR3 coding DNA: TGTGCCAGCAGTGACAGTTACAATGAGCAGTTCTTC. Protein: CASSDSYNEQFF.

V usage is TRBV19 and J usage is TRBJ2-6, with unresolved D. V lost 5 bases, J lost 0 bases, and 5 bases lay in between. There are 14 residues in the CDR3. The germline V gene encodes CDR1 LNHDA and CDR2 SQIVND (reference sequence). The CDR3 here is CASSAVSGANVLTF. The DNA for the CDR3 is TGTGCCAGTAGTGCAGTCTCTGGGGCCAACGTCCTGACTTTC. The full variable domain, rest sourced from reference TRBV19 and TRBJ2-6, is DGGITQSPKYLFRKEGQNVTLSCEQNLNHDAMYWYRQDPGQGLRLIYYSQIVNDFQKGDIAEGYSVSREKKESFPLTVTSAQKNPTAFYLCASSAVSGANVLTFGAGSRLTVL.

This chain links TRBV5-6 with TRBJ1-5; D is undetermined. Trimming shortened V by 0 bases and J by 7 bases, and 5 bases separated the two germline ends. The CDR3 is made up of 12 amino acids. The germline V gene has CDR1 SGHDT and CDR2 YYEEEE. This CDR3 is CASSLGQQPQHF. Here the CDR3 DNA reads TGTGCCAGCAGCTTGGGGCAACAGCCCCAGCATTTT.

The chain is built from TRBV6-5 and TRBJ2-6; D may match TRBD1 or TRBD2 (5 bases each). Germline V lookup: CDR1 MNHEY, CDR2 SVGAGI. The CDR3 consists of 16 residues. Trimming shortened V by 7 bases and J by 2 bases, and 15 bases separated the two germline ends. For the CDR3, the DNA is TGTGCCAGCACCGATCGACGAGGGGCTGGGGCCAACGTCCTGACTTTC. Amino acid sequence: CASTDRRGAGANVLTF.

V usage is TRBV20-1 and J usage is TRBJ2-1, with 11 bases fitting TRBD1. The length of the CDR3 is 14 residues. Germline lookup yields CDR1 DFQATT and CDR2 SNEGSKA (reference sequence). CDR3 protein: CSAFGTGGRNEQFF. Here the CDR3 DNA reads TGCAGCGCGTTCGGGACAGGGGGACGGAATGAGCAGTTCTTC.

This clonotype was seen repeatedly, ten times or more. The germline gene is not matched at one end of the junction; a read error may be the cause. The chain employs TRBV19 and TRBJ1-1; D is undetermined. This CDR3 has 13 amino acids. The germline V gene encodes CDR1 LNHDA and CDR2 SQIVND (reference sequence). The CDR3, as DNA: TGTGCCAATAGTATAAAGGTCGACACTGAAGCTTTCTTT. As protein: CANSIKVDTEAFF.

This clonotype was observed many times. The chain has TRBV2 and TRBJ1-5, with D hard to call. Deletions cut 7 bases from V and 7 bases from J, with 17 bases between. Germline lookup yields CDR1 SNHLY and CDR2 FYNNEI. The CDR3 totals 14 residues. DNA of the CDR3: TGTGCCAGCAAGGCAAACCCGAAAATACAGCCCCAGCATTTT. Translation gives CASKANPKIQPQHF.

The chain carries TRBV25-1 and TRBJ2-1, with 9 bases that match TRBD2. The CDR3 consists of 15 residues. Germline V gene sequence: CDR1 MGHDK, CDR2 SYGVNS. Trimming removed 4 bases from V and 10 bases from J; junction bases left unmatched: 11. The CDR3 DNA sequence: TGTGCCAGCAGTGGAGGTGGGACTAGCCTCCGCGAGCAGTTCTTC. Encoded protein: CASSGGGTSLREQFF.

The chain combines TRBV6-1 with TRBJ1-3, with D possibly TRBD1 on 5 matching bases. Trimming took off 6 bases at V and 4 bases at J, with 22 bases between the two ends. The CDR3 contains 17 residues. Germline lookup yields CDR1 MNHNS and CDR2 SASEGT. The CDR3 reads CASRGGTASVLGNTIYF. The CDR3 DNA reads as TGTGCCAGCAGGGGCGGGACGGCCAGCGTCTTAGGAAACACCATATATTTT.

The V gene is TRBV25-1, the J gene TRBJ1-6; D unresolved. Germline V CDR1 and CDR2: MGHDK, SYGVNS. V lost 5 bases, J lost 8 bases, and 16 bases lay in between. The CDR3 has 15 amino acids. The CDR3 is CASSTHSGNDSPLHF. DNA for the CDR3: TGTGCCAGCAGTACTCACAGCGGCAATGATTCACCCCTCCACTTT.

About this clonotype: One junction end disagrees with the germline gene, perhaps due to a read error. The V and J genes are TRBV2 and TRBJ1-2; D uncertain. CDR1 is SNHLY, CDR2 FYNNEI, per germline. The CDR3 is made up of 12 amino acids. The CDR3 DNA sequence: TGTGCCAGCAGTATTAATAACTATGGCTGCACCTTC. This translates into CASSINNYGCTF. The complete variable domain, with remaining parts taken from reference TRBV2 and TRBJ1-2, reads EPEVTQTPSHQVTQMGQEVILRCVPISNHLYFYWYRQILGQKVEFLVSFYNNEISEKSEIFDDQFSVERPDGSNFTLKIRSTKLEDSAMYFCASSINNYGCTFGSGTRLTVV.

As to this clonotype: A single base separates this from a much larger clone, so it may be a read error. The genes are TRBV7-2 and TRBJ2-7; TRBD2 is a possible D gene (6 bases). The CDR3 length is 16 residues. Germline assignment: CDR1 SGHTA and CDR2 FQGNSA. The germline V and J ends were trimmed by 4 bases and 1 base, with 17 bases remaining between them. CDR3 coding DNA: TGTGCCAGCAGCTCTAGTGGGGCTAGCGAGTCCTACGAGCAGTACTTC. Translation gives CASSSSGASESYEQYF.

This sequence joins TRBV7-2 and TRBJ1-6; TRBD1 is a possible D gene (5 bases). Germline CDR1 and CDR2: SGHTA and FQGNSA. The V gene lost 6 bases and the J gene lost 9 bases, with 18 bases spanning the gap. The CDR3 spans 15 residues. The CDR3 DNA reads TGTGCCAGCAGGTCCTCGGGACCGTCAACTTCACCCCTCCACTTT. Its protein is CASRSSGPSTSPLHF.

This chain uses TRBV29-1 with TRBJ2-5, with 7 bases aligning to TRBD1. Germline V gene sequence: CDR1 SQVTM, CDR2 ANQGSEA. The CDR3 is made up of 14 amino acids. Trimming cost V 3 bases and J 6 bases; bases outside gene matches: 10. For the CDR3, the DNA is TGCAGCGTTGAGGCCGACAGGGTTGGCCAGACCCAGTACTTC. Translation: CSVEADRVGQTQYF.

The table lists this clonotype with many counts. DNA of the CDR3: TGCGCCAGCAGCCAAGATATACCCAGGGGGCAAGAGACCCAGTACTTC. It codes for CASSQDIPRGQETQYF. The chain uses TRBV5-1 and TRBJ2-5; TRBD1 aligns across 7 bases. The CDR3 has 16 amino acids. Per the germline V gene, CDR1 is SGHRS and CDR2 is YFSETQ. With V trimmed by 4 bases and J by 2 bases, 11 bases remained unmatched.

The chain has TRBV2 and TRBJ2-1; 10 bases align to TRBD2. CDR1 is SNHLY and CDR2 is FYNNEI in the germline V gene. The CDR3 covers 15 residues. The ends lost 3 bases at V and 6 bases at J; junction bases unmatched: 5. The CDR3, as DNA: TGTGCCAGCAGTGAGGCAGTAGCGGGGGGCAATGAGCAGTTCTTC. This codes for CASSEAVAGGNEQFF.

V gene TRBV25-1 combines with J gene TRBJ1-2; 8 bases are shared with TRBD1. Trimming removed 2 bases from V and 8 bases from J; junction bases left unmatched: 4. The CDR3 sequence is 13 residues long. Germline V gene data show CDR1 as MGHDK and CDR2 as SYGVNS. This CDR3 is CASSEQGAGGYTF. The CDR3 DNA reads as TGTGCCAGCAGTGAACAGGGGGCGGGGGGCTACACCTTC.

The chain links TRBV5-1 to TRBJ2-7; TRBD1 agrees at 8 bases. Germline V gene sequence: CDR1 SGHRS, CDR2 YFSETQ. V dropped 2 bases and J dropped 0; count of bases not matched to a gene: 7. There are 16 residues in the CDR3. The CDR3 DNA reads as TGCGCCAGCAGCTTTATTCCCGGACAGGGCTCCTACGAGCAGTACTTC. Its protein is CASSFIPGQGSYEQYF.

CDR3 loop: CASTTSGGASSYEQYF. The CDR3 DNA is TGTGCCAGCACCACCTCCGGAGGGGCGAGCTCCTACGAGCAGTACTTC. This sequence joins TRBV2 and TRBJ2-7, with a weak D call TRBD2 (6 bases). The CDR3 has 16 residues. Germline-derived CDR1 and CDR2 are SNHLY and FYNNEI. Trimming took off 7 bases at V and 0 bases at J, with 19 bases between the two ends.

There are a few counts of this clonotype. It may be a read error: a sequence one base away is much more abundant. This chain uses TRBV7-2 with TRBJ2-1; 7 nucleotides line up with TRBD2. This CDR3 contains 16 residues. The germline V gene encodes CDR1 SGHTA and CDR2 FQGNSA. The CDR3 sequence is CAGSLVRGTSYNEQFF. Written as DNA, the CDR3 is TGTGCCGGCAGCTTAGTGCGGGGGACCTCCTACAATGAGCAGTTCTTC. The variable domain in full, completed from reference TRBV7-2 and TRBJ2-1, reads GAGVSQSPSNKVTEKGKDVELRCDPISGHTALYWYRQSLGQGLEFLIYFQGNSAPDKSGLPSDRFSAERTGGSVSTLTIQRTQQEDSAVYLCAGSLVRGTSYNEQFFGPGTRLTVL.

This clonotype was seen repeatedly, ten times or more. This chain uses TRBV6-5 with TRBJ1-2; no clear D gene. V was trimmed by 8 bases and J by 3 bases, leaving 13 bases between them. The CDR3 length is 13 residues. Germline CDR1 is MNHEY and CDR2 is SVGAGI. The CDR3 sequence is CASGESTDYGYTF. Written as DNA, the CDR3 is TGTGCCAGCGGGGAATCTACGGACTATGGCTACACCTTC.